The 32 T cell receptor beta chains below all came from one sample that was sequenced in a study of blood T cell repertoires in COVID-19. Assay used: immunoSEQ multiplex PCR; TCRdb lists only in-frame clones, some missing. The table includes about 230,000 clones, less than 90% detected once. Sequencing was carried out using peripheral blood. All receptors derive from a woman aged 70 to 79 with active or convalescent COVID-19.

CDR3 DNA sequence: TGTGCCAGCAGCTGGCCGACAGGCGGCGAGTACAATGAGCAGTTCTTC. Protein sequence: CASSWPTGGEYNEQFF. The chain links TRBV7-9 to TRBJ2-1, with a tentative D call TRBD1 (6 bases). CDR3 size: 16 residues. The ends were cut back, 4 bases at V and 4 bases at J, with 17 bases in the middle. Germline-derived CDR1 and CDR2 are SEHNR and FQNEAQ (reference sequence).

The rearrangement uses TRBV19 and TRBJ1-1, with D perhaps matching TRBD1 (5 bases). V was shortened by 3 bases and J by 0 bases, with 11 bases between the two germline ends. Germline CDR1 and CDR2: LNHDA and SQIVND (reference sequence). The CDR3 loop spans 15 amino acids. The CDR3 DNA reads as TGTGCCAGTAGTATGACCTGGGGCCTGAACACTGAAGCTTTCTTT. It yields the protein CASSMTWGLNTEAFF. The variable domain in full, completed from reference TRBV19 and TRBJ1-1, reads DGGITQSPKYLFRKEGQNVTLSCEQNLNHDAMYWYRQDPGQGLRLIYYSQIVNDFQKGDIAEGYSVSREKKESFPLTVTSAQKNPTAFYLCASSMTWGLNTEAFFGQGTRLTVV.

This chain links TRBV28 with TRBJ2-2; 12 positions match TRBD2. With 6 bases clipped from V and 6 bases from J, the junction kept 5 bases outside the gene matches. The germline V gene encodes CDR1 MDHEN and CDR2 SYDVKM. The CDR3 runs 15 residues. In DNA, the CDR3 is TGTGCCAGCAGCCAGACTAGCGGGAGATCCGGGGAGCTGTTTTTT. Protein product: CASSQTSGRSGELFF.

The chain joins TRBV30 to TRBJ1-5, with 11 bases lining up with TRBD1. The CDR3 loop spans 13 amino acids. Trimming removed 8 bases from V and 6 bases from J; junction bases left unmatched: 6. Germline CDR1 GTSNPN, CDR2 SVGIG (reference sequence). The CDR3 nucleotides read TGTGCCGTCGGGACAGGGGGGGCTCAGCCCCAGCATTTT. This codes for CAVGTGGAQPQHF.

The V gene is TRBV6-4, the J gene TRBJ1-4; TRBD1 matches at 9 bases. Per germline, CDR1 MRHNA and CDR2 SNTAGT. This CDR3 contains 16 residues. V shed 6 bases, J shed 8 bases, and the junction held 13 bases outside the gene matches. The CDR3, as DNA: TGTGCCAGCAGCCGCAATGGTAGGACAGGGGTCGAAAAACTGTTTTTT. It yields the protein CASSRNGRTGVEKLFF.

The chain carries TRBV28 and TRBJ2-7; no clear D gene. The V end was cut by 2 bases, the J end by 3 bases, with 8 bases between. Germline CDR1 reads MDHEN; CDR2 reads SYDVKM. The CDR3 totals 13 residues. CDR3 region: CASSLLFFYEQYF. Written as DNA, the CDR3 is TGTGCCAGCAGTTTACTCTTCTTCTACGAGCAGTACTTC.

This chain connects TRBV7-9 to TRBJ2-3; 8 nucleotides line up with TRBD2. This CDR3 is 15 amino acids long. CDR1 is SEHNR, CDR2 FQNEAQ, per germline (reference sequence). The J segment lost 3 bases and the V segment lost 5 bases, leaving 7 bases of the junction unmatched. DNA of the CDR3: TGTGCCAGCAGCATTGGACTAGCAGGAACAGATACGCAGTATTTT. It encodes CASSIGLAGTDTQYF.

The J gene is TRBJ2-3, the V gene TRBV19; the match to TRBD1 covers 8 bases. J lost 8 bases, V lost 3 bases, and 16 bases had no gene match. This CDR3 is 17 amino acids long. Looked up from germline, CDR1 is LNHDA and CDR2 is SQIVND (reference sequence). CDR3 bases: TGTGCCAGTAGTATTGGGGGGCCTCAGGGGGCGTTCGTTACGCAGTATTTT. It codes for CASSIGGPQGAFVTQYF. Full variable domain (outside the CDR3, taken from reference TRBV19 and TRBJ2-3): DGGITQSPKYLFRKEGQNVTLSCEQNLNHDAMYWYRQDPGQGLRLIYYSQIVNDFQKGDIAEGYSVSREKKESFPLTVTSAQKNPTAFYLCASSIGGPQGAFVTQYFGPGTRLTVL.

The chain uses TRBV28 and TRBJ1-4; possibly TRBD1 for D (6 bases). Trimming shortened V by 3 bases and J by 8 bases, and 13 bases separated the two germline ends. This CDR3 is built from 14 residues. Germline CDR1 is MDHEN and CDR2 is SYDVKM. CDR3: CASSFTRGLEKLFF. Written as DNA, the CDR3 is TGTGCCAGCAGTTTTACCAGGGGCCTCGAAAAACTGTTTTTT.

In its sample, this clone was seen a few times. The rearrangement links TRBV7-9 to TRBJ2-5; 12 bases fit TRBD2. The CDR3 length is 16 residues. The V gene's germline CDR1 is SEHNR and CDR2 FQNEAQ (reference sequence). J lost 2 bases, V lost 5 bases, and 6 bases had no gene match. The CDR3 sequence is CASSDGGLAGQETQYF. CDR3 nucleotide sequence: TGTGCCAGCAGCGACGGCGGACTAGCGGGGCAAGAGACCCAGTACTTC.

The chain carries TRBV27 and TRBJ2-3, with D possibly being TRBD2 (6 bases). V gave up 7 bases and J gave up 4 bases, with 18 bases separating them. The CDR3 consists of 15 residues. Looked up from germline, CDR1 is MNHEY and CDR2 is SMNVEV (reference sequence). CDR3 protein: CASNWGLSSADTQYF. CDR3 nucleotides: TGTGCCAGCAACTGGGGACTCTCCTCCGCAGATACGCAGTATTTT.

This rearrangement joins TRBV7-3 to TRBJ1-1, with unresolved D. V was trimmed by 4 bases and J by 0 bases, leaving 6 bases between them. Germline V gene sequence: CDR1 SGHTA, CDR2 FQGTGA. The CDR3 loop spans 13 amino acids. The chain's CDR3 is CASSSGMNTEAFF. CDR3 nucleotide sequence: TGTGCCAGCAGCTCGGGGATGAACACTGAAGCTTTCTTT.

J is TRBJ1-2 and V is TRBV2; D gene ambiguous. Between the trimmed V and J ends, which lost 6 bases and 0 bases, there was a span of 11 bases. The CDR3 consists of 14 residues. CDR1 SNHLY and CDR2 FYNNEI come from the germline V gene. CDR3 DNA: TGTGCCAGCAGCGAATACAGAGCTAACTATGGCTACACCTTC. It is translated as CASSEYRANYGYTF.

For the CDR3, the DNA is TGCGCCAGCAGCCAAGCGGGAGTGACAGATACGCAGTATTTT. Amino acid sequence: CASSQAGVTDTQYF. J is TRBJ2-3 and V is TRBV5-1, with TRBD2 identical over 8 bases. With 4 bases clipped from V and 3 bases from J, the junction kept 4 bases outside the gene matches. The CDR3 spans 14 residues. CDR1 and CDR2 (germline): SGHRS, YFSETQ.

V usage is TRBV5-4 and J usage is TRBJ2-2; 9 positions agree with TRBD2. Germline CDR1 reads SGHNT; CDR2 reads YYREEE (reference sequence). The CDR3 extends over 18 amino acids. With 4 bases clipped from V and 0 bases from J, the junction kept 10 bases outside the gene matches. This CDR3 reads CASSPEGTSYANTGELFF. For the CDR3, the DNA is TGTGCCAGCAGCCCAGAGGGGACTAGCTACGCGAACACCGGGGAGCTGTTTTTT.

The chain has TRBV6-5 and TRBJ1-3, with D possibly being TRBD1 (6 bases). CDR1 MNHEY and CDR2 SVGAGI come from the germline V gene. Trimming removed 5 bases at V and 4 bases at J, with 12 bases between. The CDR3 totals 14 residues. CDR3: CASSTAGAGNTIYF. The CDR3 coding sequence is TGTGCCAGCAGTACGGCGGGGGCGGGAAACACCATATATTTT.

This chain links TRBV5-1 with TRBJ2-4; TRBD1 matches at 10 bases. This CDR3 spans 16 amino acids. Germline CDR1 reads SGHRS; CDR2 reads YFSETQ. With V trimmed by 4 bases and J by 3 bases, 7 bases remained unmatched. The CDR3 is CASSLTGGQGKNIQYF. In DNA form, the CDR3 reads TGCGCCAGCAGCCTGACAGGGGGCCAGGGCAAAAACATTCAGTACTTC.

The V call is TRBV18, the J call TRBJ1-5; TRBD1 aligns across 8 bases. CDR3 size: 16 residues. Unmatched junction bases numbered 6, after V lost 2 bases and J lost 3 bases. Germline assignment: CDR1 KGHSH and CDR2 LQKENI. The CDR3 region is CASSPMTGVDNQPQHF. In DNA form, the CDR3 reads TGTGCCAGCTCACCAATGACAGGGGTGGACAATCAGCCCCAGCATTTT.

The V gene is TRBV29-1, the J gene TRBJ2-1; TRBD2 agrees at 7 bases. CDR3 length: 15 amino acids. Germline assignment: CDR1 SQVTM and CDR2 ANQGSEA. After removal of 7 bases from V and 7 bases from J, the junction contained 16 bases not matched to a gene. CDR3 DNA sequence: TGCAGCGCTGTGGGCGCGGGAGTGAAGCCGAATGAGCAGTTCTTC. Translated: CSAVGAGVKPNEQFF.

J is TRBJ2-7 and V is TRBV7-2, with D possibly being TRBD1 (6 bases). The V gene's germline CDR1 is SGHTA and CDR2 FQGNSA. The CDR3 is 15 amino acids. Trimming left V 5 bases short and J 1 base short, with 15 bases between. Here the CDR3 DNA reads TGTGCCAGCAGCCTTGACAGGCGATATTCCTACGAGCAGTACTTC. The encoded protein is CASSLDRRYSYEQYF.

The chain is built from TRBV5-1 and TRBJ2-7, with D uncertain. V lost 2 bases, J lost 7 bases, and 19 bases lay in between. This CDR3 contains 15 residues. CDR1 is SGHRS, CDR2 YFSETQ, per germline. CDR3 in amino acids: CASSFLGFPAREQYF. The CDR3 DNA is TGCGCCAGCAGCTTTTTAGGCTTCCCGGCTAGGGAGCAGTACTTC.

CDR3 residues: CASSLAPQGNEAFF. The DNA for the CDR3 is TGTGCCAGCAGCTTAGCACCGCAGGGTAATGAAGCTTTCTTT. The chain has TRBV7-9 and TRBJ1-1; TRBD1 is a possible D gene (5 bases). V gave up 0 bases and J gave up 7 bases, with 12 bases separating them. Per the germline V gene, CDR1 is SEHNR and CDR2 is FQNEAQ (reference sequence). The CDR3 covers 14 residues.

The chain links TRBV7-2 to TRBJ1-2, with D perhaps matching TRBD1 (6 bases). V dropped 5 bases and J dropped 1 base, with 11 bases sitting between them. Germline V gives CDR1 SGHTA, CDR2 FQGNSA. This CDR3 comprises 14 residues. The CDR3, as DNA: TGTGCCAGCAGCACCCGACAGGATAACTATGGCTACACCTTC. Its translation: CASSTRQDNYGYTF.

The V call is TRBV7-2, the J call TRBJ1-2; D perhaps matches TRBD1 (5 bases). V gave up 2 bases and J gave up 8 bases, with 24 bases separating them. The CDR3 runs 17 residues. The germline V gene encodes CDR1 SGHTA and CDR2 FQGNSA. CDR3 in amino acids: CASSLWSSGQGGDGYTF. For the CDR3, the DNA is TGTGCCAGCAGCTTATGGTCGAGCGGGCAGGGTGGCGACGGCTACACCTTC.

The V and J genes are TRBV11-2 and TRBJ2-2; possibly TRBD1 for D (6 bases). Trimming took 6 bases from V and 4 from J, leaving 9 bases between them. The CDR3 extends over 13 amino acids. Per germline, CDR1 SGHAT and CDR2 FQNNGV. CDR3 amino acids: CASRTGGTGELFF. The CDR3 DNA follows: TGTGCCAGCAGGACAGGTGGCACCGGGGAGCTGTTTTTT.

V gene TRBV7-9 combines with J gene TRBJ2-1; 8 bases match TRBD2. Germline V CDR1 and CDR2: SEHNR, FQNEAQ (reference sequence). With V trimmed by 1 base and J by 5 bases, 10 bases remained unmatched. The length of the CDR3 is 17 residues. The DNA for the CDR3 is TGTGCCAGCAGCTTAGTCCTAGCGGGCCCGGGAAACAATGAGCAGTTCTTC. It is translated as CASSLVLAGPGNNEQFF.

This chain links TRBV5-4 with TRBJ2-3; TRBD2 aligns across 11 bases. The CDR3 contains 15 residues. With 5 bases clipped from V and 2 bases from J, the junction kept 4 bases outside the gene matches. The germline V gene encodes CDR1 SGHNT and CDR2 YYREEE (reference sequence). The CDR3 nucleotides read TGTGCCAGCAGGGGGGGACTAGCGGCCACAGATACGCAGTATTTT. Amino acid sequence: CASRGGLAATDTQYF.

The J gene is TRBJ2-1, the V gene TRBV7-9, with D maybe TRBD2 (6 bases). Trimming shortened V by 5 bases and J by 5 bases, and 16 bases separated the two germline ends. Germline values: CDR1 SEHNR, CDR2 FQNEAQ (reference sequence). The CDR3 is 15 residues long. The CDR3 DNA reads as TGTGCCAGCAGCCCCGTGGGCGGGACCCACAATGAGCAGTTCTTC. Translation gives CASSPVGGTHNEQFF.

The chain recombines TRBV29-1 with TRBJ2-5; the D gene is possibly TRBD2 (6 bases). The germline V gene encodes CDR1 SQVTM and CDR2 ANQGSEA. The CDR3 covers 13 residues. Trimming took off 6 bases at V and 5 bases at J, with 16 bases between the two ends. The CDR3 sequence: CSVLRPSGETQYF. CDR3 coding DNA: TGCAGCGTCCTCAGACCGAGCGGGGAGACCCAGTACTTC.

This clone was observed a few times. In nucleotides, the CDR3 is TGTGCCAGCAGCGCGCATGGGGGGTCGGCGGGAGTCCCCAATGAGCAGTTCTTC. This codes for CASSAHGGSAGVPNEQFF. The genes are TRBV5-5 and TRBJ2-1; 7 bases are shared with TRBD2. The CDR3 is 18 amino acids. Unmatched junction bases numbered 19, after V lost 4 bases and J lost 6 bases. Germline assignment: CDR1 SGHKS and CDR2 YYEKEE (reference sequence).

This clone has only one observation. The rearrangement links TRBV18 to TRBJ1-4, with D perhaps TRBD1 (5 bases). V shed 3 bases and J shed 11 bases, with 13 bases lying between them. The CDR3 has 13 residues. The germline V gene encodes CDR1 KGHSH and CDR2 LQKENI. The CDR3 DNA reads as TGTGCCAGCTCACCGCAGGGCGGGGTTAAACTGTTTTTT. Amino acid sequence: CASSPQGGVKLFF.

This clone has just a few counts. V and J are TRBV6-5 and TRBJ1-5; D unresolved. The CDR3 spans 15 residues. In germline, CDR1 is MNHEY, CDR2 SVGAGI. V was shortened by 6 bases and J by 0 bases, with 12 bases between the two germline ends. This CDR3 is CASRYNLNSNQPQHF. Here the CDR3 DNA reads TGTGCCAGCAGGTATAACTTGAATAGCAATCAGCCCCAGCATTTT.